This TCR beta chain stems from a study of shared clonotypes between healthy human individuals. Assay: immunoSEQ multiplex PCR; the TCRdb copy retains only in-frame clones and omits some. Of 170,000 or so clones in the sample, approximately 62% are singletons; the top ten hold 10%. This clonotype was sampled from a man between 25 and 39 years old in good health. The sample taken for sequencing was memory CD4+ T cells sorted from blood. Stated subset: CD45RA-negative fraction.

In DNA form, the CDR3 reads TGTGCCAGCAACCGCGGGAGGTACTGGAGCACAGATACGCAGTATTTT. Translation gives CASNRGRYWSTDTQYF. The V and J genes are TRBV27 and TRBJ2-3, with 8 bases matching TRBD2. J gave up 0 bases and V 7 bases, and 9 bases lay outside the gene matches. The CDR3 spans 16 residues. Germline CDR1 MNHEY, CDR2 SMNVEV (reference sequence).